Only a few counts were recorded for the clone carrying this T cell receptor beta chain. Its antigen remains unidentified. Stem cell-like memory, regulatory, central memory and naive CD4+ cells were sorted via CD45RO/CCR7/CD25/CD127/CD95/CD27. The CDR3 extends over 15 amino acids. V lost 2 bases and J lost 0; bases outside the gene matches: 2. Germline V gives CDR1 MDHEN, CDR2 SYDVKM. Reverse transcribing all isolated RNA meant expressed TCRB transcripts were sequenced. The repertoire was sequenced with immunoSEQ multiplex PCR; TCRdb's copy has only in-frame clones and lacks some. The table shows tens of thousands of clones, with approximately 49% occurring only once. This record comes from a study of beta chain features in type 1 diabetes. Study outcomes and limitations: In these data, an HLA type influence on TCRB rearrangement remained unresolved.

The sequenced sample consisted of stem cell memory CD4+ T cells from blood. This clonotype was obtained from a woman aged 25 to 39 in good health. This chain uses TRBV28 with TRBJ1-1; TRBD1 agrees at 8 bases. CDR3 coding DNA: TGTGCCAGCAGTTTACCGACAGGGGTGAACACTGAAGCTTTCTTT. Amino acids: CASSLPTGVNTEAFF.